What follows are 16 T cell receptor beta chains derived from one specimen sequenced in a study of blood T cell repertoires in COVID-19. Generated by immunoSEQ multiplex PCR, the TCRdb table keeps only in-frame clones and is missing some. The sample contains approximately 350,000 clones, roughly 90% of which appear only once. The material sequenced was peripheral blood. The receptors were sampled from an older woman with COVID-19, enrolled during active disease.

CDR3 amino acids: CATSRETGGVYEQYF. In DNA, the CDR3 is TGTGCCACCAGCAGAGAGACAGGGGGAGTCTACGAGCAGTACTTC. This chain uses TRBV15 with TRBJ2-7; 9 bases line up with TRBD1. Germline-derived CDR1 and CDR2 are LNHNV and YYDKDF (reference sequence). The CDR3 runs 15 residues. The V and J ends lost 0 bases and 3 bases, in that order; junction bases with no gene match: 3.

This clone was observed once. The chain combines TRBV11-3 with TRBJ2-7, with D maybe TRBD1 (6 bases). Germline lookup yields CDR1 SGHNT and CDR2 YENEEA. Trimming removed 4 bases from V and 3 bases from J, with 7 bases in between. This CDR3 region has 12 residues. The CDR3, as DNA: TGTGCCAGCAGCTCCAGGGGCTACGAGCAGTACTTC. Translated: CASSSRGYEQYF.

Note on this clone: Distinct nucleotide sequences in the sample also encode this CDR3. In nucleotides, the CDR3 is TGCGCCAGCAGTTCGACAGGCTCTGGAAACACCATATATTTT. Its translation is CASSSTGSGNTIYF. The chain has TRBV5-1 and TRBJ1-3, with D perhaps TRBD1 (6 bases). Deletions cut 5 bases from V and 0 bases from J, with 9 bases between. Looked up from germline, CDR1 is SGHRS and CDR2 is YFSETQ. The CDR3 extends over 14 amino acids.

Only one count was recorded for this clone. This chain's CDR3 is CASSQGPGYGYTF. In DNA, the CDR3 is TGTGCCAGCAGCCAGGGTCCGGGCTATGGCTACACCTTC. This sequence joins TRBV14 and TRBJ1-2; D remains unclear. There are 13 residues in the CDR3. V was pared by 3 bases and J by 4 bases, with 9 bases between. The germline V gene encodes CDR1 SGHDN and CDR2 FVKESK.

CDR3 nucleotides: TGCGCCAGCAGCCTACTAGGGGACACCCCATTCAATGAGCAGTTCTTC. This sequence encodes CASSLLGDTPFNEQFF. The rearrangement uses TRBV4-1 and TRBJ2-1, with a weak D call TRBD1 (6 bases). Germline V gives CDR1 MGHRA, CDR2 YSYEKL. This CDR3 comprises 16 residues. Trimming pared 4 bases from V and 6 bases from J, leaving 19 bases between.

This clone was observed once. The chain links TRBV2 to TRBJ1-2; no firm D call. Germline loops: CDR1 SNHLY, CDR2 FYNNEI. CDR3 size: 14 residues. V dropped 4 bases and J dropped 0 bases, with 9 bases sitting between them. CDR3 loop: CASSAEGANYGYTF. The CDR3 region has the DNA TGTGCCAGCAGTGCTGAGGGTGCTAACTATGGCTACACCTTC.

This chain connects TRBV5-1 to TRBJ2-7, with 8 bases matching TRBD1. The CDR3 contains 14 residues. V gave up 1 base and J gave up 4 bases; unmatched junction bases: 4. Germline values: CDR1 SGHRS, CDR2 YFSETQ. CDR3 sequence (DNA): TGCGCCAGCAGCTTGTCAGGGGGCAAATACGAGCAGTACTTC. Translation: CASSLSGGKYEQYF.

The table lists this clone with a few counts. In DNA, the CDR3 is TGTGCCAGCAGCTTGGGCGAGTACAATGAGCAGTTCTTC. Amino acid sequence: CASSLGEYNEQFF. The chain joins TRBV7-6 to TRBJ2-1; D remains unclear. The CDR3 has 13 residues. V gave up 3 bases and J gave up 4 bases, with 7 bases separating them. Germline V gives CDR1 SGHVS, CDR2 FNYEAQ.

The genes are TRBV7-2 and TRBJ2-2; a possible D gene is TRBD2 (6 bases). Germline CDR1 SGHTA, CDR2 FQGNSA. The CDR3 has 15 amino acids. Trimming cost V 4 bases and J 7 bases, with 16 bases left between them. The CDR3: CASSYKVGGGGELFF. The CDR3 coding sequence is TGTGCCAGCAGCTACAAGGTGGGGGGTGGCGGGGAGCTGTTTTTT.

This rearrangement joins TRBV12-3 or TRBV12-4 to TRBJ2-2; TRBD1 might be the D (6 bases). This CDR3 has 12 amino acids. V lost 8 bases and J 6 bases, leaving 10 bases between the germline ends. CDR3 sequence reads: CASYEGAGELFF. The CDR3, as DNA: TGTGCCAGCTATGAGGGGGCCGGGGAGCTGTTTTTT.

This sequence joins TRBV5-6 and TRBJ1-1; TRBD1 matches 7 bases. This CDR3 is built from 15 residues. The germline V gene has CDR1 SGHDT and CDR2 YYEEEE. V gave up 4 bases and J gave up 4 bases; unmatched junction bases: 10. CDR3 nucleotides: TGTGCCAGCAGCCGCCTACAGGGGCGGAGCACTGAAGCTTTCTTT. Amino acid sequence: CASSRLQGRSTEAFF.

The rearrangement joins TRBV11-2 to TRBJ1-1, with TRBD1 identical over 12 bases. V lost 3 bases to trimming and J lost 4 bases; unmatched junction nucleotides: 6. Germline V CDR1 and CDR2: SGHAT, FQNNGV. The CDR3 is 16 residues long. The CDR3 protein is CASSFGTGGLITEAFF. DNA of the CDR3: TGTGCCAGCAGCTTCGGGACAGGGGGCTTGATCACTGAAGCTTTCTTT. The full variable domain, rest sourced from reference TRBV11-2 and TRBJ1-1, is EAGVAQSPRYKIIEKRQSVAFWCNPISGHATLYWYQQILGQGPKLLIQFQNNGVVDDSQLPKDRFSAERLKGVDSTLKIQPAKLEDSAVYLCASSFGTGGLITEAFFGQGTRLTVV.

The chain joins TRBV21-1 to TRBJ2-7; TRBD2 is the table's D call and was not checked against the DNA. TRBV21-1 is a pseudogene segment. The CDR3 is made up of 14 amino acids. CDR3 region: CASTRLASPYEQYF. The CDR3 DNA sequence: TGTGCCAGCACTAGACTAGCGTCCCCCTACGAGCAGTACTTC.

CDR3 bases: TGTGCCAGCAGCCCTACCATTATACTCTACGAGCAGTACTTC. Translating it yields CASSPTIILYEQYF. The V call is TRBV6-2 or TRBV6-3, the J call TRBJ2-7; D is undetermined. Germline V lookup: CDR1 MNHEY, CDR2 SVGEGT. This CDR3 has 14 amino acids. V was clipped by 6 bases and J by 3 bases, with 15 bases between them.

This rearrangement joins TRBV2 to TRBJ2-1; 11 nucleotides align to TRBD2. The CDR3 totals 14 residues. Trimming cost V 2 bases and J 7 bases; bases outside gene matches: 1. CDR1 and CDR2 (germline): SNHLY, FYNNEI. The CDR3 region is CASSETSGGNEQFF. As DNA, the CDR3 is TGTGCCAGCAGTGAAACTAGCGGGGGAAATGAGCAGTTCTTC. Full variable domain (rest looked up from reference TRBV2 and TRBJ2-1): EPEVTQTPSHQVTQMGQEVILRCVPISNHLYFYWYRQILGQKVEFLVSFYNNEISEKSEIFDDQFSVERPDGSNFTLKIRSTKLEDSAMYFCASSETSGGNEQFFGPGTRLTVL.

This chain joins TRBV4-3 and TRBJ2-7, with unresolved D. The germline V gene encodes CDR1 LGHNA and CDR2 YSLEER. This CDR3 has 13 amino acids. V dropped 0 bases and J dropped 4 bases, with 7 bases sitting between them. The CDR3 DNA sequence: TGCGCCAGCAGCCAAGATCAGTGGTACGAGCAGTACTTC. Translation: CASSQDQWYEQYF.